Below, 15 T cell receptor beta chains from the same sample are listed, as sequenced in a study of immune heterogeneity within non-small cell lung tumors. In a multiplex PCR, 32 V and 13 J primers amplified TCR beta CDR3. TCRdb re-called the multiplex PCR reads through MiXCR, storing one row per CDR3 protein. The sample consists of approximately 11,000 distinct CDR3 sequences, approximately 20% of them appearing once. Bulk tumor genomic DNA, about 620 ng per sample, was used as template. During surgery, each primary tumor gave multiple biopsies spaced as far apart as possible. Those enrolled were patients newly diagnosed with untreated non-small cell lung cancer and undergoing curative surgery. Sequencing used lung tumor tissue. These receptors all stem from a man aged 55 to 69 with non-small cell lung cancer.

This clonotype has more than one count but fewer than ten. The chain has TRBV4-1 and TRBJ1-3; D is ambiguous. This CDR3 is built from 15 residues. Trimming cost V 4 bases and J 0 bases, with 10 bases left between them. Germline loops: CDR1 MGHRA, CDR2 YSYEKL. The CDR3 region has the DNA TGCGCCAGCAGCCCTCGGACTGCCTCTGGAAACACCATATATTTT. It translates to CASSPRTASGNTIYF.

In this sample, this clonotype is medium-sized. The chain is built from TRBV25-1 and TRBJ2-7, with 7 bases matching TRBD2. The CDR3 consists of 17 residues. Per germline, CDR1 MGHDK and CDR2 SYGVNS. Unmatched junction bases numbered 11, after V lost 3 bases and J lost 0 bases. The CDR3 bases are TGTGCCAGCAGTGAGGGTGGGCTAGCGGTTATCTCCTACGAGCAGTACTTC. Amino acids: CASSEGGLAVISYEQYF.

As regards this clonotype: A clone one base away is much larger, so this may be a read error. The V gene is TRBV6-2 or TRBV6-3, the J gene TRBJ2-6; TRBD1 matches 7 bases. CDR3 size: 17 residues. CDR1 and CDR2 (germline): MNHEY, SVGEGT. In DNA, the CDR3 is TGTACCAGCAGACGGGACAGTGGAGTATCTGGGGCCAACGTCCTGACTTTC. Protein: CTSRRDSGVSGANVLTF.

This clonotype is categorized as medium-sized. The V and J genes are TRBV6-5 and TRBJ2-7; 9 nucleotides line up with TRBD1. Germline V CDR1 and CDR2: MNHEY, SVGAGI. J gave up 4 bases and V 2 bases, and 6 bases lay outside the gene matches. The CDR3 covers 15 residues. CDR3 in amino acids: CASSYRLTGGYEQYF. The CDR3 region has the DNA TGTGCCAGCAGTTACCGATTGACAGGGGGTTACGAGCAGTACTTC.

This clonotype was seen a single time. This chain joins TRBV18 and TRBJ2-7; tentative D call: TRBD1 (6 bases). Per germline, CDR1 KGHSH and CDR2 LQKENI. The CDR3 runs to 12 residues. V lost 3 bases, J lost 5 bases, and 8 bases lay in between. The chain's CDR3 is CASSPNRDEQYF. As DNA, the CDR3 is TGTGCCAGCTCACCGAACAGGGACGAGCAGTACTTC.

This chain joins TRBV19 and TRBJ2-1, with TRBD2 identical over 7 bases. Germline V gives CDR1 LNHDA, CDR2 SQIVND (reference sequence). The CDR3 is 14 amino acids. V lost 2 bases, J lost 8 bases, and 6 bases stayed unmatched. CDR3 in amino acids: CASSITLATDEQFF. The DNA for the CDR3 is TGTGCCAGTAGTATAACACTAGCGACGGATGAGCAGTTCTTC.

By its share, this clonotype is medium-sized. The chain is built from TRBV12-3 or TRBV12-4 and TRBJ1-1, with 10 bases aligning to TRBD1. The V gene end was trimmed by 6 bases and the J gene end by 1 base; junction bases not matched to a gene: 11. CDR3 length equals 17 residues. CDR3 protein: CASRPTLGTGENTEAFF. DNA for the CDR3: TGTGCCAGCAGACCCACTCTCGGGACAGGGGAGAACACTGAAGCTTTCTTT.

The chain has TRBV7-3 and TRBJ2-3; TRBD2 matches 10 bases. With 4 bases clipped from V and 6 bases from J, the junction kept 7 bases outside the gene matches. Germline CDR1 reads SGHTA; CDR2 reads FQGTGA. The CDR3 covers 15 residues. CDR3 loop: CASSSSGTSADTQYF. DNA for the CDR3: TGTGCCAGCAGCTCGTCCGGGACTAGCGCCGATACGCAGTATTTT.

The chain is built from TRBV7-2 and TRBJ2-2; perhaps TRBD2 as D (6 bases). CDR1 SGHTA and CDR2 FQGNSA come from the germline V gene. The germline V and J ends were trimmed by 1 base and 6 bases, with 9 bases remaining between them. This CDR3 contains 14 residues. CDR3 sequence reads: CASSLELAPGELFF. The CDR3 DNA sequence: TGTGCCAGCAGCTTAGAACTAGCACCCGGGGAGCTGTTTTTT.

On this clonotype: Sequence at one end of the junction differs from germline and may be a read error. The genes are TRBV4-1 and TRBJ2-3; 8 nucleotides align to TRBD2. CDR1 and CDR2 from the germline V gene are MGHRA and YSYEKL. The CDR3 runs 19 residues. As DNA, the CDR3 is TGCGCCGGCAGCCAAGAGTTAATGGCGGGAGGTGGGTTAACAGATACGCAGTATTTT. As protein: CAGSQELMAGGGLTDTQYF.

Comments on this clonotype: One end of the junction varies from germline; a read error may be responsible. J is TRBJ1-5 and V is TRBV20-1, with D possibly matching TRBD1 (6 bases). Germline V CDR1 and CDR2: DFQATT, SNEGSKA (reference sequence). This CDR3 is built from 15 residues. This chain's CDR3 is CSARDAGRDNQPQHF. The CDR3 region has the DNA TGCAGTGCTCGAGATGCGGGCAGGGACAACCAGCCCCAGCATTTT.

This clonotype was seen only a few times. Possible read error: a much larger clone is one base away. V gene TRBV4-1 combines with J gene TRBJ1-4; D is uncertain. V lost 8 bases, J lost 7 bases, and 11 bases lay in between. The CDR3 has 12 amino acids. Germline V lookup: CDR1 MGHRA, CDR2 YSYEKL. CDR3 nucleotides: TGCGCCAGCGGCCTAGAGGGTGAAAAACTGTTTTTT. This encodes CASGLEGEKLFF.

The V gene is TRBV7-3, the J gene TRBJ2-2; D is undetermined. Trimming removed 3 bases at V and 5 bases at J, with 10 bases between. CDR3 length equals 14 residues. Per the germline V gene, CDR1 is SGHTA and CDR2 is FQGTGA. CDR3 sequence: CASSFDFRTGELFF. DNA of the CDR3: TGTGCCAGCAGCTTTGATTTCCGGACCGGGGAGCTGTTTTTT.

Sample share makes this clonotype medium-sized (0.01 to 0.1%). The chain combines TRBV6-1 with TRBJ2-7, with 9 bases identical to TRBD2. There are 14 residues in the CDR3. The V and J ends lost 5 bases and 6 bases, in that order; junction bases with no gene match: 8. Germline V gene sequence: CDR1 MNHNS, CDR2 SASEGT. The CDR3 region has the DNA TGTGCCAGCAGTTTAGGGGGGACTAGCTTCGAGCAGTACTTC. This encodes CASSLGGTSFEQYF.

Turning to this clonotype: A read error may be the cause here, since a much bigger clone is one base away. The V call is TRBV19, the J call TRBJ1-5; no reliable D call. CDR1 and CDR2 (germline): LNHDA, SQIVND (reference sequence). The CDR3 is made up of 14 amino acids. As DNA, the CDR3 is TGTGCCAAAGGAGTTCCACCGGGCAATCAGCCCCATCATTTT. This sequence encodes CAKGVPPGNQPHHF.